This T cell receptor (beta chain) was retrieved from a study of regulatory T cells in long-lasting Graves disease. General study results and limits: Persistent disease showed a preference for TRBV28, TRBJ1-2 and TRBJ2-5. Public clonotype sharing was higher in persistent than newly diagnosed patients.

As to time point: newly diagnosed GD, antithyroid drugs for less than 3 months. With RNA extracted from PBMCs as input, the TCR library was made. A volume of approximately 9 milliliters of peripheral blood was collected in EDTA tubes. This clonotype was seen a few times. What it recognizes is unknown. With iRepertoire HTBI primers and Arm-PCR of CDR3 regions, TCR beta libraries were built. TCRdb analysed the multiplex PCR reads with MiXCR anew, one entry per CDR3 protein. The sample contains about 440,000 distinct CDR3 sequences, around 14% of which appear only once. The CDR3 has 14 amino acids. Trimming removed 0 bases at V and 2 bases at J, with 8 bases between. Per the germline V gene, CDR1 is SGDLS and CDR2 is YYNGEE. The data were also submitted as part of a second study, on T cells in Graves' hyperthyroidism and ophthalmopathy.

The receptor was isolated from a woman aged 30 to 39 with Graves disease. The chain carries TRBV9 and TRBJ1-2; D ambiguous. Sequencing was performed on peripheral blood mononuclear cells (PBMCs), taken at new diagnosis, from a patient treated with antithyroid drugs. The CDR3 nucleotides are TGTGCCAGCAGCGTAGCAGAGACGAACTATGGCTACACCTTC. This encodes CASSVAETNYGYTF.